This TCR beta chain was profiled in a study of blood T cell repertoires in COVID-19. Per the original data handling: Estimates of nucleated cell counts were drawn from the amplification of reference gene primers. The repertoire was sequenced with immunoSEQ multiplex PCR; TCRdb's copy has only in-frame clones and lacks some. The V and J calls and clone size were taken over from that table, and D and trimming were inferred from the DNA. The repertoire holds about 150,000 clones, with 76% as singletons. The V and J ends lost 5 bases and 2 bases, in that order; junction bases with no gene match: 3. The CDR3 consists of 14 residues. Germline values: CDR1 SGHTA, CDR2 FQGNSA.

The chain has TRBV7-2 and TRBJ1-3; 7 bases are a match to TRBD1. Sample: peripheral blood. The sequence came from an elderly woman with acute or convalescent COVID-19. CDR3: CASSAGTAGNTIYF. The DNA for the CDR3 is TGTGCCAGCAGCGCCGGGACAGCTGGAAACACCATATATTTT.